What follows are 20 T cell receptor beta chains derived from one specimen sequenced in a study of molecular identifiers for immune sequencing clone quantification. TCRdb reanalysed the PCR reads using MiXCR and keeps one entry per CDR3 protein. The table shows about 97,000 distinct CDR3 sequences, with about a third occurring only once. The sample comprised naive CD8+ T cells from blood, with Jurkat cell RNA spiked in. The subset denotes: FACS-sorted CD8+CD4-CCR7+CD45RA+ naive T cells. The receptor set was obtained from a human donor in good health. Some libraries in this study had Jurkat cell RNA spiked in.

This clonotype has a count of ten or more. The chain has TRBV12-3 or TRBV12-4 and TRBJ1-4; D gene ambiguous. The ends were cut back, 6 bases at V and 7 bases at J, with 9 bases in the middle. The CDR3 runs to 12 residues. This chain's CDR3 is CASSRYSEKLFF. The CDR3, as DNA: TGTGCCAGCAGCCGGTATTCTGAAAAACTGTTTTTT.

This clonotype was seen just once. The V and J genes are TRBV2 and TRBJ2-7, with D uncertain. Germline CDR1 SNHLY, CDR2 FYNNEI. CDR3 length equals 12 residues. Trimming cost V 10 bases and J 4 bases, with 14 bases left between them. In DNA form, the CDR3 reads TGTGCCATTGACACTCGGCGGTACGAGCAGTACTTC. Its protein product is CAIDTRRYEQYF.

This chain links TRBV6-4 with TRBJ2-3; 7 bases fit TRBD2. The CDR3 covers 16 residues. With V trimmed by 5 bases and J by 4 bases, 12 bases remained unmatched. Germline values: CDR1 MRHNA, CDR2 SNTAGT. This chain's CDR3 is CASSTPAGASADTQYF. The CDR3 nucleotides read TGTGCCAGCAGTACCCCCGCGGGAGCTAGCGCAGATACGCAGTATTTT.

Note on this clonotype: The CDR3 does not end in the conserved phenylalanine or tryptophan, so this is likely a read error. The chain has TRBV7-6 and TRBJ2-1; no firm D call. The J call is doubtful: the DNA matches TRBJ2-7 better. In germline, CDR1 is SGHVS, CDR2 FNYEAQ. The CDR3 extends over 13 amino acids. CDR3 nucleotides: TGTGCCAGCAGCTTAGAGGGCCACGGTGAGCAGTACTAC. Translation: CASSLEGHGEQYY.

Comments on this clonotype: This CDR3 is missing its conserved last phenylalanine or tryptophan, likely due to a read error. J is TRBJ2-7 and V is TRBV7-2, with D possibly matching TRBD2 (5 bases). V lost 7 bases to trimming and J lost 6 bases, with 22 bases between them. The CDR3 is 15 amino acids. The germline gives CDR1 SGHTA, CDR2 FQGNSA. The DNA for the CDR3 is TGTGCCAGCAACATAACCCCCAACGGGAACGCCGAGCAGTACATC. It specifies CASNITPNGNAEQYI.

DNA of the CDR3: TGCGCCAGCAGCCAATTTACAGGGAGGATAGATACGCAGTATTTT. Its translation: CASSQFTGRIDTQYF. This sequence joins TRBV4-1 and TRBJ2-3, with D tentatively TRBD1 or TRBD2 (6 bases each). The germline CDR1 and CDR2 sequences are MGHRA and YSYEKL. The germline V and J ends were trimmed by 2 bases and 5 bases, with 14 bases remaining between them. CDR3 size: 15 residues.

On this clonotype: A much bigger clone sits one base away, suggesting this may be a read error. The chain joins TRBV7-8 to TRBJ1-1; D might be TRBD1 (5 bases). Germline V lookup: CDR1 SGHVS, CDR2 FQNEAQ. The CDR3 contains 14 residues. The chain's CDR3 is CASSLSGRVPEAIF. CDR3 bases: TGTGCCAGCAGCTTATCGGGCAGGGTCCCTGAAGCTATCTTT. Together with reference TRBV7-8 and TRBJ1-1, the CDR3 gives the full variable domain: GAGVSQSPRYKVAKRGQDVALRCDPISGHVSLFWYQQALGQGPEFLTYFQNEAQLDKSGLPSDRFFAERPEGSVSTLKIQRTQQEDSAVYLCASSLSGRVPEAIFGQGTRLTVV.

The chain joins TRBV5-5 to TRBJ2-7; D might be TRBD2 (5 bases). Per the germline V gene, CDR1 is SGHKS and CDR2 is YYEKEE (reference sequence). Trimming removed 1 base from V and 1 base from J, with 12 bases in between. This CDR3 contains 15 residues. The CDR3 here is CASSLRSSRSYEQYF. The CDR3 DNA reads as TGTGCCAGCAGCTTGCGCTCTAGCCGATCCTACGAGCAGTACTTC.

In the case of this clonotype: Sequence at one end of the junction differs from germline and may be a read error. This chain uses TRBV28 with TRBJ2-5, with 10 bases identical to TRBD2. The CDR3 extends over 15 amino acids. Per germline, CDR1 MDHEN and CDR2 SYDVKM. The CDR3 loop reads CASRLSGRAQETRYF. The CDR3 DNA follows: TGTGCCAGCAGACTAAGCGGGAGGGCCCAAGAGACCCGGTACTTC.

The sample holds a few counts of this clonotype. This chain joins TRBV20-1 and TRBJ1-5; 7 positions agree with TRBD1. The germline V gene encodes CDR1 DFQATT and CDR2 SNEGSKA (reference sequence). There are 17 residues in the CDR3. V trimming: 1 base; J trimming: 3 bases; junction bases outside the gene matches: 12. CDR3 protein: CSARASDRVSFNQPQHF. The CDR3 region has the DNA TGCAGTGCTAGAGCGTCCGACAGGGTAAGCTTCAATCAGCCCCAGCATTTT.

Of note for this clonotype: It is likely a read error, because the conserved phenylalanine at the end of the CDR3 is missing. This chain uses TRBV28 with TRBJ2-3; 11 bases fit TRBD2. V dropped 6 bases and J dropped 0; count of bases not matched to a gene: 2. The CDR3 contains 15 residues. Per germline, CDR1 MDHEN and CDR2 SYDVKM. CDR3 sequence: CASRWTSGSTDTQYC. In DNA, the CDR3 is TGTGCCAGCAGGTGGACTAGCGGGAGCACAGATACGCAGTATTGT.

This clonotype occurred many times. This chain connects TRBV6-5 to TRBJ1-1; D perhaps matches TRBD1 (5 bases). CDR3 length: 13 residues. Germline CDR1 MNHEY, CDR2 SVGAGI. V lost 5 bases and J lost 3, with 10 bases in between. The CDR3 coding sequence is TGTGCCAGCAGTATGGGGCTTTACACTGAAGCTTTCTTT. Translated, it gives CASSMGLYTEAFF.

The rearrangement links TRBV20-1 to TRBJ2-7, with D possibly being TRBD2 (6 bases). V was trimmed by 4 bases and J by 5 bases, leaving 9 bases between them. Germline V lookup: CDR1 DFQATT, CDR2 SNEGSKA (reference sequence). This CDR3 has 11 residues. CDR3 in DNA: TGCAGTGCTACCCGCGGGGACGAGCAGTACTTC. It translates to CSATRGDEQYF.

Turning to this clonotype: Since a much larger clone is just one base distant, this may be a read error. This chain connects TRBV28 to TRBJ1-3, with D possibly being TRBD1 (6 bases). CDR3 length equals 15 residues. Germline assignment: CDR1 MDHEN and CDR2 SYDVKM. The CDR3 DNA reads as TGTGCCAGCAGCTTACAGGGATTCTCTGGAAACACCATATTTTTT. It encodes CASSLQGFSGNTIFF. The full variable domain, its missing parts supplied by reference TRBV28 and TRBJ1-3, is DVKVTQSSRYLVKRTGEKVFLECVQDMDHENMFWYRQDPGLGLRLIYFSYDVKMKEKGDIPEGYSVSREKKERFSLILESASTNQTSMYLCASSLQGFSGNTIFFGEGSWLTVV.

With regard to this clonotype: The CDR3 carries no conserved terminal phenylalanine or tryptophan, so it likely arises from a read error. The chain couples TRBV12-3 or TRBV12-4 to TRBJ2-2; D ambiguous. The CDR3 has 13 amino acids. V was shortened by 8 bases and J by 0 bases, with 7 bases between the two germline ends. Here the CDR3 DNA reads TGTGCCAGCTTTCCATCGAACACCGGGGAGCTGTTTATT. Its translation: CASFPSNTGELFI.

Ten or more counts support this clonotype. In nucleotides, the CDR3 is TGTGCCAGCAATTTGCTCCTTGGGCAAGAGACCCAGTACTTC. Amino acid sequence: CASNLLLGQETQYF. The V gene is TRBV28, the J gene TRBJ2-5; no clear D gene. The CDR3 consists of 14 residues. With 7 bases removed from V and 2 bases from J, the gap between germline ends came to 14 bases. Germline CDR1 MDHEN, CDR2 SYDVKM.

There are a few counts of this clonotype. The CDR3 protein is CASSYPRRGASYNEQFF. The CDR3 nucleotides are TGTGCCAGCAGCTATCCCAGGCGGGGGGCCTCCTACAATGAGCAGTTCTTC. The chain is built from TRBV7-9 and TRBJ2-1; 8 bases fit TRBD2. The junction had 8 bases not matched to a gene; V was cut back by 4 bases and J by 0 bases. The CDR3 has 17 residues. Germline loops: CDR1 SEHNR, CDR2 FQNEAQ (reference sequence).

This clonotype was counted between two and nine times. This may arise from a read error, as a much more abundant clone is one base away. V usage is TRBV11-2 and J usage is TRBJ2-3; D is undetermined. Germline CDR1 and CDR2: SGHAT and FQNNGV. The CDR3 consists of 12 residues. The chain's CDR3 is CASSPSTDTRYF. The DNA for the CDR3 is TGTGCCAGCAGCCCAAGCACAGATACGCGGTATTTT.

The V gene is TRBV12-3 or TRBV12-4, the J gene TRBJ2-3; 9 nucleotides line up with TRBD2. Germline trimming cut 2 bases from V and 2 bases from J; bases unmatched to any gene: 8. The CDR3 is 17 amino acids. The chain's CDR3 is CASSLMASGTSTDTQYF. The CDR3 nucleotides are TGTGCCAGCAGTTTAATGGCTAGCGGGACCTCCACAGATACGCAGTATTTT.

This clonotype has just a few counts. V is TRBV7-9 and J is TRBJ2-6, with a tentative D call TRBD1 (6 bases). Germline V CDR1 and CDR2: SEHNR, FQNEAQ (reference sequence). The ends were cut back, 4 bases at V and 4 bases at J, with 20 bases in the middle. CDR3 length: 18 amino acids. The CDR3 here is CASSSGDLTRSGANVLTF. The DNA for the CDR3 is TGTGCCAGCAGCTCAGGGGACCTAACCCGGTCCGGGGCCAACGTCCTGACTTTC.